Listed below are T cell receptor beta chains from one sample, sequenced in a study of CD8 T cells in ankylosing spondylitis. One entry per CDR3 protein, called by TCRdb with MiXCR from the 5' RACE reads. Altogether 300,000 to 350,000 distinct CDR3 sequences are present, approximately 14% being singletons, with the ten largest covering 0.85% to 1.4%. Sequencing used blood, either unsorted or a sorted T cell fraction (not recorded which). The receptors stem from a male donor with ankylosing spondylitis or in good health (not recorded which). CDR3s include the opening cysteine and the closing phenylalanine or tryptophan. The D gene is left open where the match is weak. Some rows have no size entry. The others give once, few or many, or a class for an expanded clone.

J gene | D gene | V gene | clone size | CDR3 protein | CDR3 DNA
TRBJ2-2 | . | TRBV3-1 | . | CASNGNTGELFF | TGTGCCAGCAATGGGAACACCGGGGAGCTGTTTTTT
TRBJ2-1 | TRBD2 | TRBV5-1 | . | CASSGGAGDSYNEQFF | TGCGCCAGCAGTGGTGGAGCGGGAGACTCCTACAATGAGCAGTTCTTC
TRBJ2-5 | . | TRBV7-6 | few | CASSSHGDGETQYF | TGTGCCAGCAGCTCTCACGGCGATGGTGAGACCCAGTACTTC
TRBJ2-1 | TRBD2 | TRBV20-1 | . | CSASKLAGMAYNEQFF | TGCAGTGCTAGTAAGCTAGCGGGGATGGCCTACAATGAGCAGTTCTTC
TRBJ1-1 | . | TRBV5-1 | few | CASSWTTGNTEAFF | TGCGCCAGCAGCTGGACAACAGGTAACACTGAAGCTTTCTTT
TRBJ2-1 | . | TRBV2 | . | CASSESSLASYNEQFF | TGTGCCAGCAGTGAAAGTAGCCTTGCCTCCTACAATGAGCAGTTCTTC
TRBJ2-1 | . | TRBV4-2 | many | CASSQASSYNEQFF | TGTGCCAGCAGCCAGGCCTCCTCCTACAATGAGCAGTTCTTC
TRBJ2-7 | . | TRBV11-2 | . | CASSSPKGLSRPEQYF | TGTGCCAGCAGCTCCCCAAAGGGACTCTCTCGGCCCGAGCAGTACTTC
TRBJ2-2 | . | TRBV6-1 | . | CASIVGTNTGELFF | TGTGCCAGCATCGTAGGCACGAACACCGGGGAGCTGTTTTTT
TRBJ2-7 | . | TRBV7-2 | . | CASSLGSRAASYEQYF | TGTGCCAGCAGCTTAGGGTCCCGGGCGGCCTCCTACGAGCAGTACTTC
TRBJ2-2 | . | TRBV19 | . | CASRGGQIGTGELFF | TGTGCCAGTAGGGGCGGACAGATTGGCACCGGGGAGCTGTTTTTT
TRBJ2-7 | TRBD1 | TRBV12-3/TRBV12-4 | . | CASREAGQGYEQYF | TGTGCCAGCAGAGAAGCGGGACAGGGTTACGAGCAGTACTTC
TRBJ2-7 | . | TRBV27 | . | CASRNLGYEQYF | TGTGCCAGCAGGAATCTAGGCTACGAGCAGTACTTC
TRBJ2-2 | TRBD1 | TRBV5-5 | . | CASGTGAANTGELFF | TGTGCCAGCGGGACAGGGGCCGCGAACACCGGGGAGCTGTTTTTT
TRBJ1-2 | TRBD1 | TRBV10-3 | . | CAIRDRDYYGYTF | TGTGCCATCAGGGACAGGGATTACTATGGCTACACCTTC
TRBJ2-1 | TRBD2 | TRBV3-1 | . | CASSQGGIAGTDEQFF | TGTGCCAGCAGCCAAGGGGGGATAGCGGGGACGGATGAGCAGTTCTTC
TRBJ1-2 | TRBD1 | TRBV11-3 | . | CASSPGQGNDYGYTF | TGTGCCAGCAGCCCGGGACAGGGGAACGACTATGGCTACACCTTC
TRBJ2-5 | TRBD2 | TRBV6-1 | few | CASRRGGTDGETQYF | TGTGCCAGCCGACGGGGGGGTACGGACGGGGAGACCCAGTACTTC
TRBJ2-3 | TRBD2 | TRBV6-5 | . | CASSYRAGVRADTQYF | TGTGCCAGCAGTTATAGGGCGGGAGTTAGGGCAGATACGCAGTATTTT
TRBJ1-2 | TRBD1 | TRBV30 | . | CAWRPGQGRINYGYTF | TGTGCCTGGAGGCCGGGACAGGGACGAATTAACTATGGCTACACCTTC
TRBJ1-1 | . | TRBV5-1 | . | CASSLEGRDEAFF | TGCGCCAGCAGCTTAGAGGGGCGGGATGAAGCTTTCTTT
TRBJ1-1 | . | TRBV7-9 | few | CASSLGTIMNTEAFF | TGTGCCAGCAGCTTAGGGACGATCATGAACACTGAAGCTTTCTTT
TRBJ1-2 | . | TRBV5-1 | . | CASSLPAPGEGYTF | TGCGCCAGCAGCTTGCCGGCGCCGGGGGAAGGCTACACCTTC
TRBJ1-6 | TRBD1 | TRBV11-1 | . | CASSLGQGDGSYNSPLHF | TGTGCCAGCAGCTTAGGACAGGGGGATGGGTCCTATAATTCACCCCTCCACTTT
TRBJ2-1 | . | TRBV24-1 | . | CATSDSRKGFSYNEQFF | TGTGCCACCAGTGATTCAAGAAAGGGGTTCTCCTACAATGAGCAGTTCTTC
TRBJ2-1 | TRBD2 | TRBV20-1 | . | CSARTSGRGSYNEQFF | TGCAGTGCAAGGACTAGCGGGAGGGGCTCCTACAATGAGCAGTTCTTC
TRBJ2-7 | TRBD1 | TRBV7-8 | many | CASSLRQGEAYEQYF | TGTGCCAGCAGCTTAAGACAGGGTGAGGCCTACGAGCAGTACTTC
TRBJ2-1 | . | TRBV12-3/TRBV12-4 | . | CATNDGSSYNEQFF | TGTGCCACCAATGACGGTAGCTCCTACAATGAGCAGTTCTTC
TRBJ2-3 | . | TRBV20-1 | . | CSARGSGLRTDTQYF | TGCAGTGCTAGAGGGTCGGGACTTCGCACAGATACGCAGTATTTT
TRBJ1-1 | TRBD1 | TRBV6-1 | . | CASSIDRGQHTEAFF | TGTGCCAGCAGCATAGACAGGGGACAGCACACTGAAGCTTTCTTT
TRBJ2-7 | . | TRBV27 | many | CASSRVGNYEQYF | TGTGCCAGCAGTAGAGTGGGTAACTACGAGCAGTACTTC
TRBJ2-1 | TRBD2 | TRBV5-1 | few | CASSFTSGRASNEQFF | TGCGCCAGCAGCTTCACCAGCGGGAGGGCCAGTAATGAGCAGTTCTTC
TRBJ1-4 | . | TRBV27 | . | CASSLWATKGEKLFF | TGTGCCAGCAGCTTATGGGCCACAAAGGGTGAAAAACTGTTTTTT
TRBJ2-7 | . | TRBV28 | many | CASSLSRYEQYF | TGTGCCAGCAGTTTGAGCCGCTACGAGCAGTACTTC
TRBJ2-3 | . | TRBV5-1 | few | CASSSEGSPSTDTQYF | TGCGCCAGCAGCTCTGAGGGGAGTCCTAGCACAGATACGCAGTATTTT
TRBJ1-2 | . | TRBV12-3/TRBV12-4 | many | CASSLLDGPNYGYTF | TGTGCCAGCAGTTTATTGGACGGGCCCAACTATGGCTACACCTTC
TRBJ1-2 | . | TRBV12-3/TRBV12-4 | few | CASSLQVAPREGYTF | TGTGCCAGCAGTTTACAAGTGGCCCCGCGGGAAGGCTACACCTTC
TRBJ1-2 | . | TRBV20-1 | few | CSAVGNFGYTF | TGCAGTGCTGTAGGGAATTTCGGCTACACCTTC
TRBJ1-1 | TRBD1 | TRBV29-1 | few | CSVNRGEATEAFF | TGCAGCGTTAACAGGGGGGAGGCCACTGAAGCTTTCTTT
TRBJ1-1 | TRBD1 | TRBV28 | many | CASSLVLLQGVAFF | TGTGCCAGCAGTTTAGTCCTTTTGCAGGGGGTTGCTTTCTTT
TRBJ2-7 | TRBD1 | TRBV10-3 | . | CAISDPGTGTYEQYF | TGTGCCATCAGTGACCCAGGGACAGGGACCTACGAGCAGTACTTC
TRBJ2-7 | . | TRBV5-1 | . | CASSLESAAWEQYF | TGCGCCAGCAGCTTGGAATCAGCAGCTTGGGAGCAGTACTTC
TRBJ2-1 | TRBD2 | TRBV2 | . | CASRGTSPYNEQFF | TGTGCCAGCCGTGGGACTAGCCCGTACAATGAGCAGTTCTTC
TRBJ2-7 | TRBD1 | TRBV6-1 | . | CASRTGQGAYEQYF | TGTGCCAGCAGAACGGGACAGGGGGCCTACGAGCAGTACTTC
TRBJ1-2 | . | TRBV29-1 | few | CSVETRNYGYTF | TGCAGCGTTGAAACCAGAAACTATGGCTACACCTTC
TRBJ2-1 | . | TRBV12-3/TRBV12-4 | many | CASTLGVGGGYNEQFF | TGTGCCAGCACTTTAGGGGTAGGGGGGGGATACAATGAGCAGTTCTTC
TRBJ2-3 | . | TRBV4-1 | . | CASSQDLEVLAQYF | TGCGCCAGCAGCCAAGATTTAGAAGTTCTTGCGCAGTATTTT
TRBJ2-3 | . | TRBV20-1 | . | CSAGRTDTQYF | TGCAGTGCCGGGCGCACAGATACGCAGTATTTT
TRBJ1-1 | . | TRBV6-5 | . | CASSYSGTGWGTEAFF | TGTGCCAGCAGTTACTCTGGAACCGGGTGGGGCACTGAAGCTTTCTTT
TRBJ2-1 | TRBD2 | TRBV5-5 | few | CASSAGLAGYNEQFF | TGTGCCAGCAGCGCTGGACTAGCGGGGTACAATGAGCAGTTCTTC
TRBJ2-2 | . | TRBV5-5 | . | CASSRILGTGELFF | TGTGCCAGCAGCCGAATTCTAGGGACCGGGGAGCTGTTTTTT
TRBJ1-2 | . | TRBV6-1 | few | CASSEPGAGYTF | TGTGCCAGCAGTGAGCCGGGAGCGGGCTACACCTTC
TRBJ2-3 | . | TRBV4-2 | few | CASSQVEVLGTDTQYF | TGTGCCAGCAGCCAAGTGGAAGTCCTAGGCACAGATACGCAGTATTTT
TRBJ2-1 | TRBD1 | TRBV24-1 | few | CATSPSGGESRNEQFF | TGTGCCACCAGCCCTTCAGGGGGCGAATCGAGGAATGAGCAGTTCTTC
TRBJ2-3 | . | TRBV19 | . | CASSPPNRVNTDTQYF | TGTGCCAGTAGTCCTCCGAACAGGGTCAACACAGATACGCAGTATTTT
TRBJ2-6 | . | TRBV7-9 | . | CASSFPGANVLTF | TGTGCCAGCAGCTTTCCCGGGGCCAACGTCCTGACTTTC
TRBJ2-3 | . | TRBV20-1 | . | CSASGMGGGTQYF | TGCAGTGCTAGCGGGATGGGAGGTGGTACGCAGTATTTT